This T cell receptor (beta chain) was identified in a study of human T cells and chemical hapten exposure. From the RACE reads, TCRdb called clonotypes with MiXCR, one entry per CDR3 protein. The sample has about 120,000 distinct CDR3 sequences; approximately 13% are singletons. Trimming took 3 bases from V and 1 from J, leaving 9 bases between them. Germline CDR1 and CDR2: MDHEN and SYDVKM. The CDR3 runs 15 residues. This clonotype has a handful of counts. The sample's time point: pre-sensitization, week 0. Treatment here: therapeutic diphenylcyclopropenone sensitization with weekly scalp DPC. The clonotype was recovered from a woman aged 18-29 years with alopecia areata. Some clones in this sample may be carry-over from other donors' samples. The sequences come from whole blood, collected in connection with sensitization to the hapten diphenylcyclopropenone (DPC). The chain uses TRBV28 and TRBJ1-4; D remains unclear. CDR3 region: CASSFSGGTNEKLFF. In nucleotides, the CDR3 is TGTGCCAGCAGTTTTTCGGGCGGAACTAATGAAAAACTGTTTTTT.